The clone carrying this T cell receptor beta chain appeared a few times. TCRdb used MiXCR to reprocess the RT-PCR reads, holding one entry per CDR3 protein. The repertoire consists of around 700,000 distinct CDR3 sequences, with approximately 14% occurring once and the leading ten covering 3% to 4.5%. Sequenced material: memory CD4+ T cells from blood. The TCR comes from a female donor in good health, serving as a healthy control.

The CDR3 sequence is CASSVSGEGTQYF. The CDR3 coding sequence is TGTGCCAGCAGCGTATCGGGGGAAGGGACCCAGTACTTC. The chain couples TRBV9 to TRBJ2-5; a weak D match, TRBD2 (6 bases). The germline gives CDR1 SGDLS, CDR2 YYNGEE. Trimming left V 1 base short and J 7 bases short, with 11 bases between. This CDR3 has 13 amino acids. Full variable domain (remainder filled in from reference TRBV9 and TRBJ2-5): DSGVTQTPKHLITATGQRVTLRCSPRSGDLSVYWYQQSLDQGLQFLIQYYNGEERAKGNILERFSAQQFPDLHSELNLSSLELGDSALYFCASSVSGEGTQYFGPGTRLLVL.